Sequencing of this T cell receptor (beta chain) was carried out in a study of early T cells in non-severe SARS-CoV-2 infection. Study in general: Sequencing input comprised bulk RNA from unsorted whole blood; chain pairing was not available.

The study's findings and limits: Reliance on VDJdb matching favored anti-spike CD8 responses; private and CD4 specificities were missed.

Researchers tagged individual cDNA molecules with unique molecular identifiers. TCRdb independently ran MiXCR on the 5' RACE reads; one entry per CDR3 protein. This sample has 75,000 to 100,000 distinct CDR3 sequences, with around 16% found just once. About this clonotype itself: Its target is unknown.

CDR1 is MDHEN and CDR2 is SYDVKM in the germline V gene. The CDR3 runs 16 residues. The V segment lost 5 bases and the J segment 1 base; nucleotides outside the gene matches: 8. Sample: whole blood. This chain connects TRBV28 to TRBJ2-3, with TRBD1 matching over 8 bases. The origin of this receptor is an adult who was a healthcare worker with PCR-confirmed SARS-CoV-2 infection or an uninfected control (not recorded which). The CDR3 loop is CASSRIQQGGTDTQYF. CDR3 nucleotide sequence: TGTGCCAGCAGTAGGATCCAACAGGGGGGCACAGATACGCAGTATTTT.